The next 21 T cell receptor beta chains were all read from a single sample in a study of long-term antiretroviral therapy in people with HIV. Sequencing used immunoSEQ v3.0 at survey level. Sequenced by immunoSEQ multiplex PCR; TCRdb stores in-frame clones only, minus some. The sample shows roughly 28,000 clones, approximately 91% of them seen only once. This material consisted of unsorted PBMCs, taken 3.1 years after starting antiretroviral therapy. These receptors all come from a man aged 18-30 years with HIV.

CDR3 region: CSARATNEQFF. Here the CDR3 DNA reads TGCAGCGCCCGGGCCACGAATGAGCAGTTCTTC. The chain has TRBV29-1 and TRBJ2-1; D is unresolved. CDR1 and CDR2 from the germline V gene are SQVTM and ANQGSEA. The CDR3 totals 11 residues. V was cut by 7 bases and J by 7 bases, with 11 bases left in between.

The table lists this clone with a count of one. V gene TRBV6-1 combines with J gene TRBJ1-5; D not resolved. Trimming removed 3 bases from V and 0 bases from J, with 6 bases in between. The CDR3 runs 14 residues. Germline values: CDR1 MNHNS, CDR2 SASEGT. The CDR3 region is CASSEPYSNQPQHF. In DNA, the CDR3 is TGTGCCAGCAGTGAGCCTTATAGCAATCAGCCCCAGCATTTT.

The gene calls are TRBV19 and TRBJ2-3; the match to TRBD2 covers 7 bases. This CDR3 is 16 amino acids long. The germline V gene encodes CDR1 LNHDA and CDR2 SQIVND (reference sequence). V dropped 3 bases and J dropped 2; count of bases not matched to a gene: 8. The CDR3 sequence is CASSMLLAAFTDTQYF. CDR3 coding DNA: TGTGCCAGTAGTATGCTTCTAGCGGCGTTCACAGATACGCAGTATTTT.

The CDR3 bases are TGTGCCTGGGCCGGGACGTTTCCCTACAATGAGCAGTTCTTC. Its translation is CAWAGTFPYNEQFF. This chain joins TRBV30 and TRBJ2-1; either TRBD1 or TRBD2 may supply D (5 bases each). Germline V gene data show CDR1 as GTSNPN and CDR2 as SVGIG (reference sequence). The V end was cut by 5 bases, the J end by 2 bases, with 13 bases between. This CDR3 region has 14 residues.

This clone is a singleton in its sample. V is TRBV7-2 and J is TRBJ1-2; 8 bases align to TRBD1. V dropped 5 bases and J dropped 0; count of bases not matched to a gene: 8. Germline-derived CDR1 and CDR2 are SGHTA and FQGNSA. The CDR3 runs 16 residues. CDR3 residues: CASSPTGDKPNYGYTF. The CDR3 DNA sequence: TGTGCCAGCAGCCCGACAGGGGACAAACCTAACTATGGCTACACCTTC.

On this clone: A read error may account for a junction end that differs from germline. The chain combines TRBV7-7 with TRBJ2-1, with 8 bases aligning to TRBD1. The CDR3 totals 15 residues. Germline CDR1 SSHAT, CDR2 FNYEAQ (reference sequence). The CDR3 DNA follows: TGTGCTAGCAGTCCCGACAGGGGATTTTACAATGAGCAGTTCTTC. It yields the protein CASSPDRGFYNEQFF.

The genes are TRBV5-1 and TRBJ2-1; 7 bases line up with TRBD1. CDR3 length equals 15 residues. CDR1 is SGHRS, CDR2 YFSETQ, per germline. V lost 5 bases, J lost 5 bases, and 10 bases stayed unmatched. CDR3 region: CASRSLPGQNNEQFF. DNA of the CDR3: TGCGCCAGCAGATCTCTACCGGGACAGAACAATGAGCAGTTCTTC.

The chain carries TRBV19 and TRBJ2-2; a possible D gene is TRBD2 (5 bases). V lost 0 bases, J lost 4 bases, and 15 bases lay in between. The CDR3 is 17 residues long. Germline V lookup: CDR1 LNHDA, CDR2 SQIVND (reference sequence). This chain's CDR3 is CASSIDLSGMATGELFF. CDR3 sequence (DNA): TGTGCCAGTAGTATAGATCTATCCGGGATGGCCACCGGGGAGCTGTTTTTT.

The chain joins TRBV27 to TRBJ2-5; 14 nucleotides match TRBD2. Per germline, CDR1 MNHEY and CDR2 SMNVEV (reference sequence). This CDR3 contains 13 residues. V was clipped by 10 bases and J by 7 bases; unmatched bases: 5. The CDR3 coding sequence is TGTGCCACCGGACTAGCGGGGGGTGGGACCCAGTACTTC. Encoded protein: CATGLAGGGTQYF.

CDR3 protein: CASSERGCDNEQFF. CDR3 sequence (DNA): TGCGCCAGCAGTGAGCGGGGGTGTGACAATGAGCAGTTCTTC. The gene calls are TRBV10-1 and TRBJ2-1; the D gene is possibly TRBD2 (6 bases). The germline gives CDR1 WNHNN, CDR2 SYGVQD (reference sequence). This CDR3 spans 14 amino acids. V lost 2 bases to trimming and J lost 5 bases, with 10 bases between them.

The rearrangement links TRBV11-2 to TRBJ2-7; D gene unclear. Germline V gives CDR1 SGHAT, CDR2 FQNNGV. The CDR3 has 13 amino acids. Trimming cost V 1 base and J 5 bases, with 9 bases left between them. The CDR3 DNA reads TGTGCCAGCAGCTTAGTCCTTCTCCACGAGCAGTACTTC. This translates into CASSLVLLHEQYF.

The gene calls are TRBV6-5 and TRBJ1-2; D is ambiguous. Germline CDR1 MNHEY, CDR2 SVGAGI. The CDR3 length is 11 residues. V lost 5 bases to trimming and J lost 8 bases, with 9 bases between them. The CDR3 here is CASSPGVGYTF. In nucleotides, the CDR3 is TGTGCCAGCAGTCCCGGGGTAGGCTACACCTTC.

The table lists this clone with a count of one. This chain uses TRBV5-1 with TRBJ2-1; 11 bases agree with TRBD2. The V segment lost 5 bases and the J segment 3 bases; nucleotides outside the gene matches: 4. The CDR3 length is 15 residues. CDR1 is SGHRS and CDR2 is YFSETQ in the germline V gene. The CDR3 spells CASRPGTSGYNEQFF. CDR3 sequence (DNA): TGCGCCAGCAGACCCGGGACTAGCGGCTACAATGAGCAGTTCTTC.

The gene calls are TRBV27 and TRBJ1-5; D gene uncertain. The CDR3 is made up of 15 amino acids. Germline assignment: CDR1 MNHEY and CDR2 SMNVEV (reference sequence). Trimming removed 3 bases at V and 6 bases at J, with 15 bases between. CDR3 sequence reads: CASSLAATRTQPQHF. Here the CDR3 DNA reads TGTGCCAGCAGTTTGGCAGCGACCCGGACTCAGCCCCAGCATTTT.

V is TRBV18 and J is TRBJ2-2; maybe TRBD2 (5 bases). The CDR3 extends over 14 amino acids. Germline-derived CDR1 and CDR2 are KGHSH and LQKENI. Deletions cut 6 bases from V and 6 bases from J, with 14 bases between. Here the CDR3 reads CASSPNGAAGELFF. CDR3 in DNA: TGTGCCAGCTCCCCCAATGGAGCGGCCGGGGAGCTGTTTTTT. Using reference TRBV18 and TRBJ2-2 for the parts outside the CDR3, the full variable domain is NAGVMQNPRHLVRRRGQEARLRCSPMKGHSHVYWYRQLPEEGLKFMVYLQKENIIDESGMPKERFSAEFPKEGPSILRIQQVVRGDSAAYFCASSPNGAAGELFFGEGSRLTVL.

V gene TRBV7-8 combines with J gene TRBJ1-1; D might be TRBD1 (6 bases). The CDR3 length is 15 residues. Germline CDR1 reads SGHVS; CDR2 reads FQNEAQ. Trimming took off 0 bases at V and 1 base at J, with 9 bases between the two ends. This chain's CDR3 is CASSLAGGKNTEAFF. Here the CDR3 DNA reads TGTGCCAGCAGCTTAGCAGGGGGGAAGAACACTGAAGCTTTCTTT.

This clone was detected once. The chain carries TRBV6-5 and TRBJ1-2; 7 positions match TRBD1. Germline assignment: CDR1 MNHEY and CDR2 SVGAGI. Trimming cost V 5 bases and J 0 bases; bases outside gene matches: 6. The CDR3 is made up of 15 amino acids. Here the CDR3 DNA reads TGTGCCAGCAGTAGACAGGGCAGGGCTAACTATGGCTACACCTTC. Amino acids: CASSRQGRANYGYTF.

V and J are TRBV5-8 and TRBJ2-1; D is possibly TRBD1 or TRBD2 (5 bases each). This CDR3 spans 16 amino acids. V lost 1 base and J 12 bases, leaving 23 bases between the germline ends. Germline CDR1 is SGHTS and CDR2 is YDEGEE. Written as DNA, the CDR3 is TGTGCCAGCAGCTTGCGGCTCGGGGACCTCGCAAGGGGGCAGTTCTTC. Translation: CASSLRLGDLARGQFF.

The chain is built from TRBV6-5 and TRBJ1-1; D is undetermined. Germline lookup yields CDR1 MNHEY and CDR2 SVGAGI. V was trimmed by 6 bases and J by 5 bases, leaving 16 bases between them. The CDR3 consists of 14 residues. The CDR3 reads CASSHGEGGTEAFF. Here the CDR3 DNA reads TGTGCCAGCAGCCACGGGGAAGGCGGTACTGAAGCTTTCTTT.

The chain combines TRBV29-1 with TRBJ2-1, with D hard to call. The CDR3 consists of 14 residues. V lost 1 base to trimming and J lost 1 base, with 8 bases between them. The germline gives CDR1 SQVTM, CDR2 ANQGSEA. This CDR3 reads CSVEARNSYNEQFF. CDR3 sequence (DNA): TGCAGCGTTGAAGCTCGTAATTCCTACAATGAGCAGTTCTTC.

CDR3 residues: CASSQDNTGVMRAFF. CDR3 bases: TGCGCCAGCAGCCAAGATAACACAGGGGTAATGCGGGCTTTCTTT. This sequence joins TRBV4-1 and TRBJ1-1; 7 nucleotides align to TRBD1. Germline CDR1 MGHRA, CDR2 YSYEKL. With 0 bases clipped from V and 11 bases from J, the junction kept 12 bases outside the gene matches. The CDR3 is 15 amino acids.